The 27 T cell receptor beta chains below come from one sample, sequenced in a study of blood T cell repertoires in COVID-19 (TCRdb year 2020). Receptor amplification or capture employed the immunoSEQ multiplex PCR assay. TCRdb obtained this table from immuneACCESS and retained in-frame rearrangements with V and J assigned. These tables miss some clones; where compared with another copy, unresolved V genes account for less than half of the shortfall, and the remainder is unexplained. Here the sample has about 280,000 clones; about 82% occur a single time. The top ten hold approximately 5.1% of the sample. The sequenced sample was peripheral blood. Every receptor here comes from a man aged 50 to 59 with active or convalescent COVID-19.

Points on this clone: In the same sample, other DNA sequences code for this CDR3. The CDR3 is CAWGRGNTEAFF. For the CDR3, the DNA is TGTGCCTGGGGACGAGGGAACACTGAAGCTTTCTTT. The V call is TRBV30, the J call TRBJ1-1, with no clear D. V shed 5 bases and J shed 1 base, with 8 bases lying between them. CDR1 and CDR2 (germline): GTSNPN, SVGIG (reference sequence). The CDR3 totals 12 residues.

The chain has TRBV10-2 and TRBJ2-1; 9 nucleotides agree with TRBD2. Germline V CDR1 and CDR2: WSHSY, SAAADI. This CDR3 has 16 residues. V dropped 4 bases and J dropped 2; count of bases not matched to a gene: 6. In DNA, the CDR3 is TGCGCCAGCAGTGTGAGAGCGGGAGGAACCTACAATGAGCAGTTCTTC. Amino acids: CASSVRAGGTYNEQFF.

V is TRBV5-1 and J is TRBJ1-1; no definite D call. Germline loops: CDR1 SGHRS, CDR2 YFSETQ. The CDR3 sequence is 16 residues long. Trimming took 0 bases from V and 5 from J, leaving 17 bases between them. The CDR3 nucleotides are TGCGCCAGCAGCTTGGAAGGAGCGAATGTAGGAACTGAAGCTTTCTTT. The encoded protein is CASSLEGANVGTEAFF.

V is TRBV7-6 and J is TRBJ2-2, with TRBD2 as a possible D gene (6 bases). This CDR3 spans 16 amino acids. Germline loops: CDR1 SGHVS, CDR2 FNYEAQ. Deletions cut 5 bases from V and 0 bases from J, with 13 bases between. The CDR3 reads CASSASLASNTGELFF. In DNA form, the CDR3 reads TGTGCCAGCAGCGCCAGCCTAGCGTCGAACACCGGGGAGCTGTTTTTT.

As DNA, the CDR3 is TGTGCCAGCAGCAAAGGGCCCCCGGGACTAGCGGACTCCTACGAGCAGTACTTC. The encoded protein is CASSKGPPGLADSYEQYF. V gene TRBV21-1 combines with J gene TRBJ2-7; the table's D call, TRBD2, was not checked against the DNA. TRBV21-1 is termed a pseudogene. This CDR3 comprises 18 residues.

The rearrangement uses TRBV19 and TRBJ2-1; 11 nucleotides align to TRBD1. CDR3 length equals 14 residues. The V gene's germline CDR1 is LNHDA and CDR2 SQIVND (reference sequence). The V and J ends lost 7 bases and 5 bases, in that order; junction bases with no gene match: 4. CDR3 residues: CASIQDRGHNEQFF. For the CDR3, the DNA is TGTGCCAGTATCCAGGACAGGGGGCACAATGAGCAGTTCTTC.

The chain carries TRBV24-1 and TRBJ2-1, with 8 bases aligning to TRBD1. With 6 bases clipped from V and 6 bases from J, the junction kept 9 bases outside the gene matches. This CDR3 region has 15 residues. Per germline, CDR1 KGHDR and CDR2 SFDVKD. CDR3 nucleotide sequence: TGTGCCACCAGTCACCCTGACAGGGGTATCAATGAGCAGTTCTTC. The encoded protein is CATSHPDRGINEQFF.

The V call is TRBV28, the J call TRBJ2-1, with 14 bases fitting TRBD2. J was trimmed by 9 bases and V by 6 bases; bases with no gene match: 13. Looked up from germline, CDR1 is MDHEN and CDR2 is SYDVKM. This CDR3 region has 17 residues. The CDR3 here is CASSKLAGTSGRGEQFF. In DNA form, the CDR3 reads TGTGCCAGCAGCAAGCTCGCTGGGACTAGCGGGAGAGGTGAGCAGTTCTTC.

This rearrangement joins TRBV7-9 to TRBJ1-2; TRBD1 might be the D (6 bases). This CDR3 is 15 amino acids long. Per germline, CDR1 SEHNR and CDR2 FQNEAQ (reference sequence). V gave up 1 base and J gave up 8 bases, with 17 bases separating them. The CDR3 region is CASSLGGRGPLGYTF. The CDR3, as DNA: TGTGCCAGCAGCTTAGGGGGCAGGGGTCCCCTAGGCTACACCTTC.

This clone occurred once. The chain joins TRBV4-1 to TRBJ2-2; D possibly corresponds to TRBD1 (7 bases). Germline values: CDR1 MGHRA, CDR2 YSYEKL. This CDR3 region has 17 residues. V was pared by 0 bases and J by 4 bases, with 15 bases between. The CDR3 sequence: CASSQDGWQGGTGELFF. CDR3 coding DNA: TGCGCCAGCAGCCAAGATGGGTGGCAGGGGGGCACCGGGGAGCTGTTTTTT.

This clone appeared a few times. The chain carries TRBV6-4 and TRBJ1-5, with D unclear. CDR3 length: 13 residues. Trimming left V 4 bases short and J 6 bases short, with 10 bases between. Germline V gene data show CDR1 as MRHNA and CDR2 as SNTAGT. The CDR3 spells CASSGLARQPQHF. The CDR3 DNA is TGTGCCAGCAGTGGTCTAGCTCGTCAGCCCCAGCATTTT.

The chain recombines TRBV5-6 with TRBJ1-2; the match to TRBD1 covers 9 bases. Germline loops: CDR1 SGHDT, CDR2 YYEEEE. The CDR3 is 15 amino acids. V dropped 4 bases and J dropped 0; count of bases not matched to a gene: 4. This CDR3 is CASSPTGGANYGYTF. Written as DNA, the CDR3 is TGTGCCAGCAGCCCGACAGGGGGGGCTAACTATGGCTACACCTTC.

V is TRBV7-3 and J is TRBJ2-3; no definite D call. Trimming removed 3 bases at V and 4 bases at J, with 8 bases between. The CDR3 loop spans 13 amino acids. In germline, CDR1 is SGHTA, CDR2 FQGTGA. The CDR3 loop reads CASSFGSADTQYF. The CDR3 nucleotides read TGTGCCAGCAGCTTTGGTAGTGCAGATACGCAGTATTTT.

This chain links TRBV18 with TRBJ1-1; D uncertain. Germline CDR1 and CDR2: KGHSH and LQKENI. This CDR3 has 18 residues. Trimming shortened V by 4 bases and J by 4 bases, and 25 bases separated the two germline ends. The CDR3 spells CASSLTSYSLRGPTEAFF. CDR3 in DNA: TGTGCCAGCTCACTCACCTCTTATAGTCTGAGAGGCCCCACTGAAGCTTTCTTT.

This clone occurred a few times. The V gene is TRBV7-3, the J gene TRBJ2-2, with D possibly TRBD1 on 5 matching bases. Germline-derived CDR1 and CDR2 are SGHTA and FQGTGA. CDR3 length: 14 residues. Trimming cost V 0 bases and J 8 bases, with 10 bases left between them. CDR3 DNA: TGTGCCAGCAGCTTAACAGGGGAAGGTGGGGAGCTGTTTTTT. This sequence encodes CASSLTGEGGELFF.

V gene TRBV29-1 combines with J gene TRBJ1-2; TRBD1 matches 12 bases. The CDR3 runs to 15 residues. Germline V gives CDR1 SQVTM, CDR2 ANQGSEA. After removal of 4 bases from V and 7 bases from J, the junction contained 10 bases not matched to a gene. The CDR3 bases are TGCAGCGTTGTATTCCGAGGGGGACAGGGGGCTGGCTACACCTTC. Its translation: CSVVFRGGQGAGYTF.

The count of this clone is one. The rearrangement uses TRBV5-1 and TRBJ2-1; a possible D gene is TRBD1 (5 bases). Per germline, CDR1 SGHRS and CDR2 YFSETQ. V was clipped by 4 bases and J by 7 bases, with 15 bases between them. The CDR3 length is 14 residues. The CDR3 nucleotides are TGCGCCAGCAGCCGTTCAGGGTCTATTAATGAGCAGTTCTTC. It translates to CASSRSGSINEQFF.

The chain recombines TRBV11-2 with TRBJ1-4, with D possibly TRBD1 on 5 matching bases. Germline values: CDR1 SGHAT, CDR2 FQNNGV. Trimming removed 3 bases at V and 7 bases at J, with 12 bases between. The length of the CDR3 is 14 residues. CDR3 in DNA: TGTGCCAGCAGCTTGCCCCCGGGGGGTGAAAAACTGTTTTTT. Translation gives CASSLPPGGEKLFF.

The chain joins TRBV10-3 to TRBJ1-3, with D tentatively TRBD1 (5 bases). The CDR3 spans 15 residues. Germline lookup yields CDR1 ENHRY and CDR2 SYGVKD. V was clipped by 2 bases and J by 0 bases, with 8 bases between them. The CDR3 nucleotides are TGTGCCATCAGTGAGACAGGCAACTCTGGAAACACCATATATTTT. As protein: CAISETGNSGNTIYF.

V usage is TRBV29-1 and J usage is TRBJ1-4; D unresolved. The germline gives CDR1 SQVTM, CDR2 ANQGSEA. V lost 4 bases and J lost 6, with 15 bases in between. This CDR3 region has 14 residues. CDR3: CSVALVFGDEKLFF. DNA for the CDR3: TGCAGCGTTGCCTTAGTCTTCGGGGATGAAAAACTGTTTTTT.

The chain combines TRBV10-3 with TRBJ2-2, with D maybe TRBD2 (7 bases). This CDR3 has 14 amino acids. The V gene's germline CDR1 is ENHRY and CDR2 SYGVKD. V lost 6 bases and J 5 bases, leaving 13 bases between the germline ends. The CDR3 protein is CAIRAGQRTGELFF. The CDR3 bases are TGTGCCATCAGAGCGGGACAAAGAACCGGGGAGCTGTTTTTT.

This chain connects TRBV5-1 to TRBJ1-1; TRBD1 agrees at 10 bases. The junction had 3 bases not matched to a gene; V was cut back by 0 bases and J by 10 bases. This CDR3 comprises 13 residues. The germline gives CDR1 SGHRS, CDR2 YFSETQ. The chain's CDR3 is CASSLEGQGGAFF. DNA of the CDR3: TGCGCCAGCAGCTTGGAAGGACAGGGGGGAGCTTTCTTT.

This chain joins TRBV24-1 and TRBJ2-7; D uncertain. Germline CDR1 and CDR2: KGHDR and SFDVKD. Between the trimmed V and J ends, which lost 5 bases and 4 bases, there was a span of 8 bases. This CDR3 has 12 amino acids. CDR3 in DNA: TGTGCCACCAGTGGCCAGAAGTACGAGCAGTACTTC. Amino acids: CATSGQKYEQYF.

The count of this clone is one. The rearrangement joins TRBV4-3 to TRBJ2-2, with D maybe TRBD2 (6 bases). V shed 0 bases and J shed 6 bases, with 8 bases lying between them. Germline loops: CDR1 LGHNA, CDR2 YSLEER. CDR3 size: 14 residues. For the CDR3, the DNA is TGCGCCAGCAGCCAAGATACGGGAGCCGGGGAGCTGTTTTTT. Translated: CASSQDTGAGELFF.

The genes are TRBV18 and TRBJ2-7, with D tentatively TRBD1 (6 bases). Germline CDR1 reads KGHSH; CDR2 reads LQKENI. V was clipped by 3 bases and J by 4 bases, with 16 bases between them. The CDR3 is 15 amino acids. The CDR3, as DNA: TGTGCCAGCTCACCTCCGGGACAAGGTAAATACGAGCAGTACTTC. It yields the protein CASSPPGQGKYEQYF.

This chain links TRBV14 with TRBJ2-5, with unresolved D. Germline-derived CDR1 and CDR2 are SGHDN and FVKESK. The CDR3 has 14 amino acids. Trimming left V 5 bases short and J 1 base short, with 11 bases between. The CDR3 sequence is CASSSTIAQETQYF. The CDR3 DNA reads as TGTGCCAGCAGCTCCACTATAGCCCAAGAGACCCAGTACTTC.

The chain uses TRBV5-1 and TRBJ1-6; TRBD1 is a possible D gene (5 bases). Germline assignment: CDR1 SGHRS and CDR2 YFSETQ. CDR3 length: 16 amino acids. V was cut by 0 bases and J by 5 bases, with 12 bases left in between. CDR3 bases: TGCGCCAGCAGCTTGGAAGGTGGGGCCAATAATTCACCCCTCCACTTT. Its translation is CASSLEGGANNSPLHF.